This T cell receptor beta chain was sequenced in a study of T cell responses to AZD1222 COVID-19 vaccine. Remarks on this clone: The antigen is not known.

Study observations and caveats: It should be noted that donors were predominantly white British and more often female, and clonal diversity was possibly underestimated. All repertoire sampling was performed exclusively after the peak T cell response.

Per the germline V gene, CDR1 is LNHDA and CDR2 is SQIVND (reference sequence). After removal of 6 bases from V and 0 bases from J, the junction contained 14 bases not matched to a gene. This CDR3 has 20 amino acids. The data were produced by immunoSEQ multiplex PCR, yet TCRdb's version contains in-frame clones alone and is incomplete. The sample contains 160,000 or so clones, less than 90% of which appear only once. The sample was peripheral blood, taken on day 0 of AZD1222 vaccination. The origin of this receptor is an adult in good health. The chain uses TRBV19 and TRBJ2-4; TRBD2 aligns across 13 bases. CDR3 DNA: TGTGCCAGTAGCTCAAGGACTAGCGGGAGTTCAACTCTAGCCAAAAACATTCAGTACTTC. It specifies CASSSRTSGSSTLAKNIQYF.